This TCR beta chain was sequenced in a study of T-cell reconstitution after alpha-beta-depleted transplantation in children (dated by TCRdb to 2016 to 2017). Concerning the study at large: Using TCR repertoire profiling, the study quantitatively followed how T-cell immune reconstitution unfolded in children after TCRalphabeta/CD19-depleted allogeneic hematopoietic cell transplantation.

Libraries were built with PCR. The instrument was an Illumina HiSeq 2500. TCR libraries were prepared with molecular barcoding, using unique molecular identifiers to normalize TCRbeta repertoire quantification. The public reads were reprocessed in TCRdb via fastp at Q25 and MiXCR, keeping in-frame beta chains. Each entry is one CDR3 protein sequence, shown with its most common DNA and genes. Present in this sample are approximately 510,000 distinct CDR3 sequences, 15% to 20% of which were seen just once. Of the sample, approximately 3% is held by the ten largest clones. About this clonotype itself: Its specific antigen is unknown. There are no base qualities to consult, and no much larger clone falls within one base.

The junction carries 14 bases between V and J, which are trimmed by 8 bases and 4 bases respectively. Spanning cysteine to phenylalanine, the CDR3 consists of 14 amino acids. Only the CDR3 DNA is retained, 42 bases long and in frame from the first base. From the germline V gene, CDR1 is MNHNS and CDR2 is SASEGT. Sequences were derived from PBMCs from the stem cell graft donor, sampled from the stem cell graft. The receptor comes from a human donor who donated a stem cell graft to a child with acute lymphoblastic leukemia. The sequence links TRBV6-1 to TRBJ2-2; the D gene is possibly TRBD1, with 6 bases matching. Here the CDR3 is given as CASLYRVGTGELFF. The bases are TGTGCCAGCTTGTACAGGGTGGGCACCGGGGAGCTGTTTTTT.